This T cell receptor beta chain stems from a study of T-cell memory formation after mild COVID-19. Overall study context: Largely donor-specific TCR clusters were found.

The CDR3 spans 15 residues. Trimming removed 5 bases from V and 4 bases from J, with 16 bases in between. Study conclusions and caveats: Confirmation of SARS-CoV-2 specificity was lacking for second-wave clones peaking day 37. Day 15 to 85 contracting clones showed balanced CD4/CD8; day 15 to 37 expanders favored CD4+.

About this clonotype itself: The target antigen is unknown.

Via MiXCR, TCRdb re-called the 5' RACE reads, giving one row per CDR3 protein. The sample lists approximately 340,000 distinct CDR3 sequences; about an eighth were seen once. The sequencing sample was made of PBMCs or a T cell subset sorted from them (not recorded which). The chain carries TRBV12-3 or TRBV12-4 and TRBJ2-3; perhaps TRBD2 as D (6 bases). The receptor comes from a young man who had mild COVID-19 (a few samples of this study predate the infection). Cell type and time point are not known. The CDR3, as DNA: TGTGCCAGCAGTCCCAGCGCGGGATGGGCAGATACGCAGTATTTT. This sequence encodes CASSPSAGWADTQYF.